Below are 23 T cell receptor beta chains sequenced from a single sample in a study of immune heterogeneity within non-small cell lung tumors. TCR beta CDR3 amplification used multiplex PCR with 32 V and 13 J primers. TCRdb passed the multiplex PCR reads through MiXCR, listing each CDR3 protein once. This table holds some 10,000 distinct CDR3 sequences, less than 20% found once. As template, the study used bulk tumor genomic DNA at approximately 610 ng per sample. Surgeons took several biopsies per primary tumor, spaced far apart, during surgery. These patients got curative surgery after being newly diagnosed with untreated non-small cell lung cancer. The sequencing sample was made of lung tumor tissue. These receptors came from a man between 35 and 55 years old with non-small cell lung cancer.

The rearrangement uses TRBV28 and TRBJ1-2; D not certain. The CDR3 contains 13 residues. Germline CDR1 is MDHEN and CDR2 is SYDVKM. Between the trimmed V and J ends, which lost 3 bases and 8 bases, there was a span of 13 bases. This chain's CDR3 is CASSFSRGKGYTF. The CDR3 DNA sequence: TGTGCCAGCAGTTTTTCCCGGGGAAAAGGCTACACCTTC.

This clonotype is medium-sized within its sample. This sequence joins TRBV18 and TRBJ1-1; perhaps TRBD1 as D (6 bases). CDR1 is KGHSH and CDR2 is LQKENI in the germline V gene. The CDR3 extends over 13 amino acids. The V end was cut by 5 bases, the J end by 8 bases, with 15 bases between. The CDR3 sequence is CASSSTEGGEAFF. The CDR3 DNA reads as TGTGCCAGCTCATCAACGGAAGGGGGGGAAGCTTTCTTT.

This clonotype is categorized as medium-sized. This CDR3 reads CAISRVLSGNQPLELFF. CDR3 DNA: TGTGCCATATCCCGGGTTTTAAGTGGAAACCAGCCTCTGGAGCTGTTTTTT. The chain carries TRBV6-1 and TRBJ2-2; D is undetermined. V was cut by 10 bases and J by 10 bases, with 31 bases left in between. Germline V gene sequence: CDR1 MNHNS, CDR2 SASEGT. This CDR3 is built from 17 residues.

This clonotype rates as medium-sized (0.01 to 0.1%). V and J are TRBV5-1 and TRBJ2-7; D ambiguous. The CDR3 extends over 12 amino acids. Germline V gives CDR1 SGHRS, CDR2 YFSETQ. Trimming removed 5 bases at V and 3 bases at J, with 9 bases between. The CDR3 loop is CASSKTGYEQYF. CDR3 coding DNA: TGCGCCAGCAGTAAGACGGGCTACGAGCAGTACTTC.

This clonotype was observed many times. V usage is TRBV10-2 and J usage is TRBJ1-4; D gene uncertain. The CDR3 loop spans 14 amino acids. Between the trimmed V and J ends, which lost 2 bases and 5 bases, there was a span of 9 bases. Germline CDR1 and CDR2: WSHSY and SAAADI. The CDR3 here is CASSERQLNEKLFF. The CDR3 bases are TGCGCCAGCAGTGAGAGGCAGCTGAATGAAAAACTGTTTTTT.

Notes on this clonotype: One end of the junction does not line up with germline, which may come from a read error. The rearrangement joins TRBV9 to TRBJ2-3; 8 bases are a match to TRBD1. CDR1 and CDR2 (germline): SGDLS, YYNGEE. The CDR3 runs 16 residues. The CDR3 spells CASRVVTGGEGDTQYF. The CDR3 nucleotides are TGTGCCAGCAGAGTAGTTACAGGGGGAGAAGGGGATACGCAGTATTTT.

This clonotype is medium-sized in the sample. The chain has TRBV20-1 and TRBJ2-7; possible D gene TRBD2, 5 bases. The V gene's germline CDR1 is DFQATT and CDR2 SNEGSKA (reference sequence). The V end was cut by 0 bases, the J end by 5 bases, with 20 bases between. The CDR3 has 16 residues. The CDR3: CSARDLISGYKNEQYF. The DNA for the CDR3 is TGCAGTGCTAGAGATCTAATATCGGGGTATAAGAACGAGCAGTACTTC.

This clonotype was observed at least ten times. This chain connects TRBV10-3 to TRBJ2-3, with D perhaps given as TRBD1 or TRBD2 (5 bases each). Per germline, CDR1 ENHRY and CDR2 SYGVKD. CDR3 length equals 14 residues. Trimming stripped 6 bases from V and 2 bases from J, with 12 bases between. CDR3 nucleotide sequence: TGTGCCATCAGGGGGACCTACGACACAGATACGCAGTATTTT. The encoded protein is CAIRGTYDTDTQYF.

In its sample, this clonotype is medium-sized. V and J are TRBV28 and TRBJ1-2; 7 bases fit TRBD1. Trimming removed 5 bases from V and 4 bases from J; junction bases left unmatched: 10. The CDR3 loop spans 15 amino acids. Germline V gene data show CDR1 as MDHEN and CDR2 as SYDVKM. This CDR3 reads CASSLPRDSPYGYTF. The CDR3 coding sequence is TGTGCCAGCAGTCTGCCCCGGGACAGCCCCTATGGCTACACCTTC.

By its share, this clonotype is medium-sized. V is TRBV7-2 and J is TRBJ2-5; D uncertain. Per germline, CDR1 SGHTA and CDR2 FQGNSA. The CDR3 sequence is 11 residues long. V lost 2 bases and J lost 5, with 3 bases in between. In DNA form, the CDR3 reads TGTGCCAGCAGCTTATACGAGACCCAGTACTTC. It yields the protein CASSLYETQYF.

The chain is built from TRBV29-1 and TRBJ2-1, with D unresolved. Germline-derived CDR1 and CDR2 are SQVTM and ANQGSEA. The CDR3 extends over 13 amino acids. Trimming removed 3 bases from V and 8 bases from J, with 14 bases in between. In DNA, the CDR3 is TGCAGCGTTGATTGGCAGTCGGGCGATGAGCAGTTCTTC. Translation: CSVDWQSGDEQFF.

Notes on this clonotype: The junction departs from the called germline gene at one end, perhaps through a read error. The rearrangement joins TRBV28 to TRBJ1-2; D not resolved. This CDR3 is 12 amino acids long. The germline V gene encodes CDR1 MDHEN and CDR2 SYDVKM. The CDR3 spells CASNLGFYGYTF. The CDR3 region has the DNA TGCGCCAGCAACCTCGGATTCTATGGCTACACCTTC.

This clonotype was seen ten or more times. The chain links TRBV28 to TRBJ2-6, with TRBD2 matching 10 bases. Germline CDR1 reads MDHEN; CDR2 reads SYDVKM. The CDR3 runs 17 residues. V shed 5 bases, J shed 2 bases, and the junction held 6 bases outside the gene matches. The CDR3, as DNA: TGTGCCAGCAGTCCAGCGGGGGGGGTCCCTGGGGCCAACGTCCTGACTTTC. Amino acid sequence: CASSPAGGVPGANVLTF.

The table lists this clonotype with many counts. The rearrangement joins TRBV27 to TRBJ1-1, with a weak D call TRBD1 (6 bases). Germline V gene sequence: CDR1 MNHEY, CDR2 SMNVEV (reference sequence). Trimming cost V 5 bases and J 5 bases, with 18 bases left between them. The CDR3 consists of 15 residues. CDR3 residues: CASSPGYRAYTEAFF. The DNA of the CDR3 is TGTGCCAGCAGTCCGGGGTACAGGGCATATACTGAAGCTTTCTTT.

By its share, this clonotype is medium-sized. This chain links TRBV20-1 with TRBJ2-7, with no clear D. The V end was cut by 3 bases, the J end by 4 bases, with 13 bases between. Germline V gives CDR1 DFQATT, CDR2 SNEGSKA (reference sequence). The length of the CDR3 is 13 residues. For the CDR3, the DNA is TGCAGTGCTAGGCGGCCAGTTCAGTACGAGCAGTACTTC. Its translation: CSARRPVQYEQYF.

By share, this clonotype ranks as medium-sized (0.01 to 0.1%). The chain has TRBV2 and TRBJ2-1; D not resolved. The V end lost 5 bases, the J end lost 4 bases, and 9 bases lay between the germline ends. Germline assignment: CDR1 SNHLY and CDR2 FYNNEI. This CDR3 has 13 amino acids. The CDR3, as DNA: TGTGCCAGCAGTCTCCTACCTTACAATGAGCAGTTCTTC. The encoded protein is CASSLLPYNEQFF.

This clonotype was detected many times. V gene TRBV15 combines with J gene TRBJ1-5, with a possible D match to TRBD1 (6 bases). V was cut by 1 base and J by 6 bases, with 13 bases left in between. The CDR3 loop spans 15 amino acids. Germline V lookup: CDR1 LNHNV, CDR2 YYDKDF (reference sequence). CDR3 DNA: TGTGCCACCAGCAGAGTAAAGGGGGGAGGTCAGCCCCAGCATTTT. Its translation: CATSRVKGGGQPQHF.

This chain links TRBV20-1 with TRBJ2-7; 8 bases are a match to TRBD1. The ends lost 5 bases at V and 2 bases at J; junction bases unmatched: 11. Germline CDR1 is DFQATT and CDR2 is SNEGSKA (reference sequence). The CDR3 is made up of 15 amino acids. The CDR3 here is CSADKRGTGTYEQYF. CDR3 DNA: TGCAGTGCTGACAAAAGGGGGACAGGTACCTACGAGCAGTACTTC.

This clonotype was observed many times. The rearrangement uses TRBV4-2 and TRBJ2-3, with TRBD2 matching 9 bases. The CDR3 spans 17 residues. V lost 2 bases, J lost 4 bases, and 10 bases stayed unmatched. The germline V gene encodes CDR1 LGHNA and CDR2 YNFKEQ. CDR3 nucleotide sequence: TGTGCCAGCAGCCAATTAGCGGGGACTAGCCTATCAGATACGCAGTATTTT. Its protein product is CASSQLAGTSLSDTQYF.

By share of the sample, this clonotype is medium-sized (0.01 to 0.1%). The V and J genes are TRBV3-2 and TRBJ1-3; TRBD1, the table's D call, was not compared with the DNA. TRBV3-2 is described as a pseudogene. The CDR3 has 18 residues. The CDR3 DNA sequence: TGTGCCAGCAGCCAAGATCAGGGCTACAGGGTCTCTGGAAACACCATATATTTT. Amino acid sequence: CASSQDQGYRVSGNTIYF.

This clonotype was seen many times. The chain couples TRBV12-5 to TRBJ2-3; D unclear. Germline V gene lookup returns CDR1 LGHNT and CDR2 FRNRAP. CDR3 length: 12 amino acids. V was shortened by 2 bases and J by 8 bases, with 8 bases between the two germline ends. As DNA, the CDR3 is TGTGCTAGTGGTTTGTATGATAGTACGCAGTATTTT. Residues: CASGLYDSTQYF.

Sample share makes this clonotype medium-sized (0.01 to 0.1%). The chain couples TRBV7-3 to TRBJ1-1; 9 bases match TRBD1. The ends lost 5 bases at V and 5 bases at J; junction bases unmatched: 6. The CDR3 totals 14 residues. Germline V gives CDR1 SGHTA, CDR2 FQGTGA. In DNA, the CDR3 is TGTGCCAGCAGCCCGGGACAGGGATGGACTGAAGCTTTCTTT. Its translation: CASSPGQGWTEAFF.

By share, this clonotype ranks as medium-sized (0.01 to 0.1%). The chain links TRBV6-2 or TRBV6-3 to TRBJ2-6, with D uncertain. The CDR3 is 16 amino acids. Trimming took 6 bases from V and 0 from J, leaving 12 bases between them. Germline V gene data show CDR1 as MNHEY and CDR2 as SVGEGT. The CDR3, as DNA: TGTGCCAGCAGGGGGTTTCACTCCTCTGGGGCCAACGTCCTGACTTTC. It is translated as CASRGFHSSGANVLTF.